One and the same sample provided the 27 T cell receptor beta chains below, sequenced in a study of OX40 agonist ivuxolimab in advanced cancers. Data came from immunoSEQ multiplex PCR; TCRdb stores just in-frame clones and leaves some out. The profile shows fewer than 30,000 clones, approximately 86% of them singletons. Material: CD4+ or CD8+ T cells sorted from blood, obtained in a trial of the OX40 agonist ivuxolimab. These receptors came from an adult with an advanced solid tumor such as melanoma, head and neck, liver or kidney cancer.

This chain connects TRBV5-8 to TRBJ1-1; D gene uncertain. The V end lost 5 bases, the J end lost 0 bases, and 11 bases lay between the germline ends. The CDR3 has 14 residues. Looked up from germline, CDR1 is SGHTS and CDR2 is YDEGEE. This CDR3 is CASRRTAMNTEAFF. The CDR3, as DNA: TGTGCCAGCAGAAGGACGGCAATGAACACTGAAGCTTTCTTT.

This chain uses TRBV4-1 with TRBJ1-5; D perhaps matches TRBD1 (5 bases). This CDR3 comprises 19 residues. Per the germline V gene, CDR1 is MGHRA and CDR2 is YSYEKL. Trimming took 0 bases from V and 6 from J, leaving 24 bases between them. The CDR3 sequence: CASSQDNQGRWAVFQPQHF. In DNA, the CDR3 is TGCGCCAGCAGCCAAGACAATCAGGGCCGGTGGGCCGTCTTTCAGCCCCAGCATTTT.

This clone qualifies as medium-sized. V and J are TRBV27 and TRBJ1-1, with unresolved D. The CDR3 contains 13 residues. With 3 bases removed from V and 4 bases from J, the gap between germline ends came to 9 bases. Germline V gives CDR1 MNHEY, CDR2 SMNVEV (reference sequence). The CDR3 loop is CASSFDKATEAFF. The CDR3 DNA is TGTGCCAGCAGTTTTGACAAGGCCACTGAAGCTTTCTTT.

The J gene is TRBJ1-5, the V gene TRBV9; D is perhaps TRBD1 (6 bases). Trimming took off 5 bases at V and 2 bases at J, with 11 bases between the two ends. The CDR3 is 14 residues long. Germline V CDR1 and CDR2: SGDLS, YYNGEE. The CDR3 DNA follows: TGTGCCAGCAGTTCCGGGGGCGGCAATCAGCCCCAGCATTTT. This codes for CASSSGGGNQPQHF.

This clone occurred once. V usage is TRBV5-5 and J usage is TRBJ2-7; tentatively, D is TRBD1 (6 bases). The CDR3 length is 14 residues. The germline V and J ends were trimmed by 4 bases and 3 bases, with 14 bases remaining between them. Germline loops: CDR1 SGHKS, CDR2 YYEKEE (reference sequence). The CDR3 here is CASSPKPDSYEQYF. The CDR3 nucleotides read TGTGCCAGCAGCCCGAAGCCGGACAGCTACGAGCAGTACTTC.

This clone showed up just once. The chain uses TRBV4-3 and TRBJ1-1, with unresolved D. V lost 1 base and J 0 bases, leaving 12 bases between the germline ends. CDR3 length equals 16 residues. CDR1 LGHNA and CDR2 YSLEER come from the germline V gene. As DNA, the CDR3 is TGCGCCAGCAGCCAAGGGTCTTCGGGTATGAACACTGAAGCTTTCTTT. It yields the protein CASSQGSSGMNTEAFF.

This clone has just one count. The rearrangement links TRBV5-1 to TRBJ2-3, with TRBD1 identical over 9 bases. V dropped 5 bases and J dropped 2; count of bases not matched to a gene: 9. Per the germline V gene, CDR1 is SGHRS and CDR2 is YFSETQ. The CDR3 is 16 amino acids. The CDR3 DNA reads TGCGCCAGCAGAGATACCGGGACAGGGTTCACAGATACGCAGTATTTT. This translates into CASRDTGTGFTDTQYF.

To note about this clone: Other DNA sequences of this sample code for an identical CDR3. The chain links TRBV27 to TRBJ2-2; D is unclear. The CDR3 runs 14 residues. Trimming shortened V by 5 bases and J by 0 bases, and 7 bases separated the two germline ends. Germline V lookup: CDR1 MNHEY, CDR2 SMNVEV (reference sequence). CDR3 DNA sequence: TGTGCCAGCAGTACCGGTCCGAACACCGGGGAGCTGTTTTTT. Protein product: CASSTGPNTGELFF.

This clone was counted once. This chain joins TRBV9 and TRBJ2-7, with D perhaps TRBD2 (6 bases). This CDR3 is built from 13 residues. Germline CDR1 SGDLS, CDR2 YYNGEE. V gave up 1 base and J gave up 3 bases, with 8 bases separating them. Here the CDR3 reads CASSVSGDYEQYF. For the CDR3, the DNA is TGTGCCAGCAGCGTATCGGGGGACTACGAGCAGTACTTC.

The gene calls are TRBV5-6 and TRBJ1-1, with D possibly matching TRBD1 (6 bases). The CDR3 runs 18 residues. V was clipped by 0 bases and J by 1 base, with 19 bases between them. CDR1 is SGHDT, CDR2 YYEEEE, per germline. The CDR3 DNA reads TGTGCCAGCAGCTTGGAGTACAGGGTCGAAAACGCGAACACTGAAGCTTTCTTT. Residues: CASSLEYRVENANTEAFF. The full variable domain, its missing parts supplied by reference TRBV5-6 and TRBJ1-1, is DAGVTQSPTHLIKTRGQQVTLRCSPKSGHDTVSWYQQALGQGPQFIFQYYEEEERQRGNFPDRFSGHQFPNYSSELNVNALLLGDSALYLCASSLEYRVENANTEAFFGQGTRLTVV.

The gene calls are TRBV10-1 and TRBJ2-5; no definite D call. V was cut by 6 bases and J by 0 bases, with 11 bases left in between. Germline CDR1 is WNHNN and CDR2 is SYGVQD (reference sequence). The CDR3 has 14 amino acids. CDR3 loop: CASSDPGNQETQYF. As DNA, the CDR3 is TGCGCCAGCAGCGATCCGGGTAACCAAGAGACCCAGTACTTC.

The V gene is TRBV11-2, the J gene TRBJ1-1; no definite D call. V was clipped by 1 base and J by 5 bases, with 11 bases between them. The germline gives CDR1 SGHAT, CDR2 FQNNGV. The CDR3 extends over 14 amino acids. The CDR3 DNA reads TGTGCCAGCAGCTTAGGTACGGGTTGGACTGAAGCTTTCTTT. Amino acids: CASSLGTGWTEAFF.

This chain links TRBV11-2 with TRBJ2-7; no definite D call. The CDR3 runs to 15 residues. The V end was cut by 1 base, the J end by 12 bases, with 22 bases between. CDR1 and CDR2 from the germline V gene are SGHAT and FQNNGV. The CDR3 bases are TGTGCCAGCAGCTTAGGTGTAGGGCCATATTTAACGAGGTACTTC. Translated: CASSLGVGPYLTRYF.

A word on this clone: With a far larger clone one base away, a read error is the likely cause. CDR3 sequence (DNA): TGTGCCAGCAGCTTAGGGCGGAACACTGAAGCTTTCTTT. It codes for CASSLGRNTEAFF. The V gene is TRBV11-3, the J gene TRBJ1-1; D is undetermined. V lost 1 base to trimming and J lost 1 base, with 4 bases between them. CDR3 length: 13 amino acids. The germline CDR1 and CDR2 sequences are SGHNT and YENEEA.

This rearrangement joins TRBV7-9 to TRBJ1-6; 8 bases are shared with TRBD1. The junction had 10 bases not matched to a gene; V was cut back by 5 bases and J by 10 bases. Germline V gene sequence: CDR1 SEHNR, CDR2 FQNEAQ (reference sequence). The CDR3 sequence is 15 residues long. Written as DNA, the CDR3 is TGTGCCAGCAGCCCTAGGGGACAGGTTCGATCACCCCTCCACTTT. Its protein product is CASSPRGQVRSPLHF.

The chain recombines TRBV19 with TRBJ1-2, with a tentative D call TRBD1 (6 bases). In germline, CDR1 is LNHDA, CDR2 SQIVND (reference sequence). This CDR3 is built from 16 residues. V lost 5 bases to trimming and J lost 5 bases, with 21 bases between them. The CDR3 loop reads CASSPLNDRSEYGYTF. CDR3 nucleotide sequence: TGTGCCAGTAGTCCTCTTAACGACAGGTCGGAGTATGGCTACACCTTC.

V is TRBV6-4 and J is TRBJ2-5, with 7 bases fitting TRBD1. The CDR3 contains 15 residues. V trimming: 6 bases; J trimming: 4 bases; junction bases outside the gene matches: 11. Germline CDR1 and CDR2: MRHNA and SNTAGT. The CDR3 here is CASSTGQSRGETQYF. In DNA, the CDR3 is TGTGCCAGCAGCACGGGACAGTCGAGGGGAGAGACCCAGTACTTC.

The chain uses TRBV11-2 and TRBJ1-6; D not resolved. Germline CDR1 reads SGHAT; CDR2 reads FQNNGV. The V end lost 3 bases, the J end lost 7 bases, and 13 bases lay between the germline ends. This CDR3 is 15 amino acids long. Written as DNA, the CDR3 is TGTGCCAGCAGCTTCAGAAACCAACTGAATTCACCCCTCCACTTT. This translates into CASSFRNQLNSPLHF. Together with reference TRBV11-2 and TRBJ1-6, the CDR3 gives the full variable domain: EAGVAQSPRYKIIEKRQSVAFWCNPISGHATLYWYQQILGQGPKLLIQFQNNGVVDDSQLPKDRFSAERLKGVDSTLKIQPAKLEDSAVYLCASSFRNQLNSPLHFGNGTRLTVT.

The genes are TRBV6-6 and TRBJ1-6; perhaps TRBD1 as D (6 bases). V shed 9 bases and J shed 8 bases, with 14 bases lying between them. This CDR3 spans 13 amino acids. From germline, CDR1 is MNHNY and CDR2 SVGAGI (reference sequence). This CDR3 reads CARGASTHSPLHF. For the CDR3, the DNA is TGTGCCAGGGGGGCCTCCACTCATTCACCCCTCCACTTT.

The CDR3 nucleotides are TGTGCCAGCAGCGCAAACACAGATACGCAGTATTTT. As protein: CASSANTDTQYF. V gene TRBV9 combines with J gene TRBJ2-3; D is unclear. Germline V lookup: CDR1 SGDLS, CDR2 YYNGEE. The CDR3 spans 12 residues. The V end was cut by 3 bases, the J end by 2 bases, with 4 bases between.

In nucleotides, the CDR3 is TGTGCCAGCAGCGTGTGCGGCGGGAACACAGATACGCAGTATTTT. Its translation: CASSVCGGNTDTQYF. This chain connects TRBV9 to TRBJ2-3, with D tentatively TRBD2 (6 bases). V shed 2 bases and J shed 2 bases, with 12 bases lying between them. In germline, CDR1 is SGDLS, CDR2 YYNGEE. The CDR3 extends over 15 amino acids.

This CDR3 reads CASSYDGASSPLHF. In DNA, the CDR3 is TGTGCCAGCAGTTACGATGGGGCTAGTTCACCCCTCCACTTT. This chain joins TRBV6-5 and TRBJ1-6; D might be TRBD1 (5 bases). The CDR3 contains 14 residues. Trimming shortened V by 2 bases and J by 9 bases, and 11 bases separated the two germline ends. Germline loops: CDR1 MNHEY, CDR2 SVGAGI.

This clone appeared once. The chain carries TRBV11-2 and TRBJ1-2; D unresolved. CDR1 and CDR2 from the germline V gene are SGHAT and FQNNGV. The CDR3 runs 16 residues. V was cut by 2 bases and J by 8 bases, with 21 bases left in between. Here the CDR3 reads CASSLRPGENNWGYTF. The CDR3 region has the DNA TGTGCCAGCAGCTTAAGGCCTGGGGAGAATAATTGGGGCTACACCTTC.

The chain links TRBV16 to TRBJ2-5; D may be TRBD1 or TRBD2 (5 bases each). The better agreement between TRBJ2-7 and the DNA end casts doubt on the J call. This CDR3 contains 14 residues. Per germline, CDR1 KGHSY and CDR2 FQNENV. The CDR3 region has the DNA TGTGCCAGCAGCCTCGACGGGACCATCTACGAGCAGTACTTC. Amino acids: CASSLDGTIYEQYF.

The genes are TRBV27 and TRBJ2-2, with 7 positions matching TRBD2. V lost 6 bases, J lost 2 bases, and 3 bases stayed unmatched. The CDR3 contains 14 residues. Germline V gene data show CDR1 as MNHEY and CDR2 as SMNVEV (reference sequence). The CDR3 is CASSPGLNTGELFF. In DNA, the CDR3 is TGTGCCAGCAGCCCGGGACTAAACACCGGGGAGCTGTTTTTT.

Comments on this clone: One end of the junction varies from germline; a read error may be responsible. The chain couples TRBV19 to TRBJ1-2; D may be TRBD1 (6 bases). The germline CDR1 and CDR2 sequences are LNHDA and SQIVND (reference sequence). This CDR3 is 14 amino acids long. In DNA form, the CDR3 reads TGTGCCAGTAGCATAGGGGGGACCAACTATGGCTACACCTTC. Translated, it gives CASSIGGTNYGYTF.

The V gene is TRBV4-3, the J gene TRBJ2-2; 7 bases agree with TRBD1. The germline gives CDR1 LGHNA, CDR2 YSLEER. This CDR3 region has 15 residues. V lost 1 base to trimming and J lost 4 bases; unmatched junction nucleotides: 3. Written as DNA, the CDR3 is TGCGCCAGCAGCCAAGGCTCAGGGGGCACCGGGGAGCTGTTTTTT. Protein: CASSQGSGGTGELFF.